This entry lists 19 T cell receptor beta chains sequenced from one sample in a study of Graves' ophthalmopathy and Graves' hyperthyroidism. Amplified TCR beta CDR3 regions were obtained using RNA transcripts as template. The library came from an HTBI-primed first-round RT-PCR and a second-round multiplex PCR. MiXCR, run by TCRdb on the multiplex PCR reads, gives a single entry per CDR3 protein. The sample has about 380,000 distinct CDR3 sequences, 15% to 19% seen once. What was sequenced was peripheral blood. Receptor source: a woman aged 18-29 years with stable Graves' hyperthyroidism.

This clonotype was counted only a few times. The chain joins TRBV5-6 to TRBJ2-7; 10 nucleotides align to TRBD2. Germline assignment: CDR1 SGHDT and CDR2 YYEEEE. V lost 1 base, J lost 0 bases, and 7 bases stayed unmatched. The CDR3 runs 17 residues. CDR3 in amino acids: CASSLYPSGGYSYEQYF. CDR3 nucleotide sequence: TGTGCCAGCAGCTTGTACCCTAGCGGGGGCTACTCCTACGAGCAGTACTTC.

The table lists this clonotype with many counts. The chain carries TRBV5-8 and TRBJ1-5; D unclear. Trimming took off 2 bases at V and 6 bases at J, with 12 bases between the two ends. Germline V gives CDR1 SGHTS, CDR2 YDEGEE. The CDR3 is 14 amino acids. CDR3 bases: TGTGCCAGCAGCTTCGACGGAGGCGCTCAGCCCCAGCATTTT. Translation: CASSFDGGAQPQHF.

This clonotype has only a few counts. This chain uses TRBV5-1 with TRBJ1-2, with TRBD1 matching over 7 bases. V dropped 7 bases and J dropped 4; count of bases not matched to a gene: 7. This CDR3 is 13 amino acids long. Per the germline V gene, CDR1 is SGHRS and CDR2 is YFSETQ. The CDR3 DNA sequence: TGCGCCAGCGGGACAGCATCTCTCTATGGCTACACCTTC. This gives the protein CASGTASLYGYTF.

This sequence joins TRBV10-3 and TRBJ2-7; no clear D. CDR1 ENHRY and CDR2 SYGVKD come from the germline V gene. The V end was cut by 3 bases, the J end by 2 bases, with 8 bases between. The CDR3 spans 13 residues. In nucleotides, the CDR3 is TGTGCCATCAGTGAAAAACTGACCTACGAGCAGTACTTC. Translated, it gives CAISEKLTYEQYF.

There are a few counts of this clonotype. V usage is TRBV4-1 and J usage is TRBJ1-2; 11 nucleotides match TRBD1. This CDR3 has 16 residues. CDR1 MGHRA and CDR2 YSYEKL come from the germline V gene. V dropped 2 bases and J dropped 1; count of bases not matched to a gene: 3. CDR3 in amino acids: CASSQPGTGGNYGYTF. Here the CDR3 DNA reads TGCGCCAGCAGCCAACCTGGGACAGGGGGTAACTATGGCTACACCTTC.

In the case of this clonotype: Just one base apart from a much larger clone, this may be a read error. The chain is built from TRBV28 and TRBJ1-2; D is unresolved. Germline V gene lookup returns CDR1 MDHEN and CDR2 SYDVKM. There are 15 residues in the CDR3. CDR3 in amino acids: CAISSPGVSNYGYTF. CDR3 bases: TGTGCCATCAGTTCTCCTGGGGTCTCTAACTATGGCTACACCTTC.

This clonotype was picked up a small number of times. The chain is built from TRBV27 and TRBJ2-7, with a tentative D call TRBD1 (6 bases). CDR3 size: 14 residues. V was pared by 4 bases and J by 3 bases, with 13 bases between. Germline V gene data show CDR1 as MNHEY and CDR2 as SMNVEV (reference sequence). The CDR3 region has the DNA TGTGCCAGCAGTTCGGGACACAATCTCTACGAGCAGTACTTC. Translating it yields CASSSGHNLYEQYF.

The chain has TRBV29-1 and TRBJ2-7; TRBD1 matches 7 bases. After removal of 7 bases from V and 0 bases from J, the junction contained 6 bases not matched to a gene. This CDR3 comprises 13 residues. The V gene's germline CDR1 is SQVTM and CDR2 ANQGSEA. CDR3 coding DNA: TGCAGCGCGGGGACAGTGGACTCCTACGAGCAGTACTTC. Translation: CSAGTVDSYEQYF.

The V call is TRBV4-1, the J call TRBJ2-5; D is unclear. CDR1 and CDR2 from the germline V gene are MGHRA and YSYEKL. V lost 3 bases and J 4 bases, leaving 6 bases between the germline ends. The CDR3 has 12 residues. CDR3 protein: CASSQTAETQYF. In DNA, the CDR3 is TGCGCCAGCAGCCAGACTGCAGAGACCCAGTACTTC.

This clonotype was counted many times. The chain combines TRBV6-2 or TRBV6-3 with TRBJ1-1; no clear D gene. Trimming pared 6 bases from V and 1 base from J, leaving 15 bases between. The V gene's germline CDR1 is MNHEY and CDR2 SVGEGT. There are 15 residues in the CDR3. CDR3 in amino acids: CASSYTRTPNTEAFF. In DNA form, the CDR3 reads TGTGCCAGCAGCTACACCCGAACGCCGAACACTGAAGCTTTCTTT.

This clonotype was recorded a few times. The chain couples TRBV2 to TRBJ2-3, with TRBD1 matching over 7 bases. In germline, CDR1 is SNHLY, CDR2 FYNNEI. The CDR3 totals 14 residues. The J segment lost 2 bases and the V segment lost 3 bases, leaving 2 bases of the junction unmatched. CDR3 in amino acids: CASSEDRLTDTQYF. As DNA, the CDR3 is TGTGCCAGCAGTGAGGACAGGCTCACAGATACGCAGTATTTT.

In this sample, this clonotype turned up a few times. A much larger clone sits a single nucleotide away, making a read error possible. V is TRBV5-5 and J is TRBJ1-1; 9 bases are shared with TRBD1. CDR1 SGHKS and CDR2 YYEKEE come from the germline V gene (reference sequence). The CDR3 runs 14 residues. Unmatched junction bases numbered 5, after V lost 7 bases and J lost 1 base. CDR3 in amino acids: CASGNRGQNTEAFF. CDR3 coding DNA: TGTGCCAGCGGGAACAGGGGGCAGAACACTGAAGCTTTCTTT. Based on the CDR3 plus reference TRBV5-5 and TRBJ1-1, the full variable domain is DAGVTQSPTHLIKTRGQQVTLRCSPISGHKSVSWYQQVLGQGPQFIFQYYEKEERGRGNFPDRFSARQFPNYSSELNVNALLLGDSALYLCASGNRGQNTEAFFGQGTRLTVV.

This clonotype came up a few times. This rearrangement joins TRBV3-1 to TRBJ2-7; 12 bases match TRBD2. The V segment lost 5 bases and the J segment 3 bases; nucleotides outside the gene matches: 8. The CDR3 contains 16 residues. Germline CDR1 reads LGHDT; CDR2 reads YNNKEL (reference sequence). The CDR3 is CASSSGLAGMYYEQYF. For the CDR3, the DNA is TGTGCCAGCAGCTCAGGACTAGCGGGGATGTACTACGAGCAGTACTTC.

The chain carries TRBV7-8 and TRBJ2-5, with 7 bases aligning to TRBD2. Germline lookup yields CDR1 SGHVS and CDR2 FQNEAQ. With V trimmed by 3 bases and J by 3 bases, 7 bases remained unmatched. CDR3 size: 15 residues. CDR3 DNA: TGTGCCAGCAGCTTGGGTCGGGGGAGGGAAGAGACCCAGTACTTC. It translates to CASSLGRGREETQYF. Full variable domain (rest looked up from reference TRBV7-8 and TRBJ2-5): GAGVSQSPRYKVAKRGQDVALRCDPISGHVSLFWYQQALGQGPEFLTYFQNEAQLDKSGLPSDRFFAERPEGSVSTLKIQRTQQEDSAVYLCASSLGRGREETQYFGPGTRLLVL.

This clonotype was seen a few times. The V gene is TRBV4-2, the J gene TRBJ2-2; no clear D. V was shortened by 1 base and J by 0 bases, with 6 bases between the two germline ends. This CDR3 contains 15 residues. The germline V gene has CDR1 LGHNA and CDR2 YNFKEQ. The CDR3 DNA is TGTGCCAGCAGCCAAGGCACGACGAACACCGGGGAGCTGTTTTTT. This codes for CASSQGTTNTGELFF.

Concerning this clonotype itself: A much larger clone lies a single base off, so this may be a read error. J is TRBJ2-4 and V is TRBV11-3, with D possibly TRBD1 on 6 matching bases. The germline CDR1 and CDR2 sequences are SGHNT and YENEEA. CDR3 size: 13 residues. V lost 0 bases, J lost 14 bases, and 14 bases lay in between. The CDR3, as DNA: TGTGCCAGCAGCTTAGAAACAGGGCAGGTTAAGTACTTC. This encodes CASSLETGQVKYF.

This clonotype was observed at least ten times. The rearrangement links TRBV20-1 to TRBJ1-1, with TRBD1 matching 7 bases. The CDR3 length is 12 residues. CDR1 is DFQATT, CDR2 SNEGSKA, per germline (reference sequence). The V gene end was trimmed by 6 bases and the J gene end by 8 bases; junction bases not matched to a gene: 9. The CDR3 is CSAPPRGGEAFF. Written as DNA, the CDR3 is TGCAGTGCCCCTCCCAGGGGGGGCGAAGCTTTCTTT.

Many counts were recorded for this clonotype. In DNA, the CDR3 is TGTGCCAGCAGCTCCGGACGGGGCTCCTACGAGCAGTACTTC. Its translation: CASSSGRGSYEQYF. The chain joins TRBV7-2 to TRBJ2-7; weak D call: TRBD2 (5 bases). Germline V lookup: CDR1 SGHTA, CDR2 FQGNSA. The CDR3 runs to 14 residues. The ends were cut back, 4 bases at V and 0 bases at J, with 10 bases in the middle.

This clonotype was observed many times. The rearrangement joins TRBV12-3 or TRBV12-4 to TRBJ2-4; perhaps TRBD2 as D (5 bases). This CDR3 is 13 amino acids long. V shed 2 bases and J shed 9 bases, with 11 bases lying between them. The DNA for the CDR3 is TGTGCCAGCAGTTTAAGTCTCGGGGTCATTCAGTACTTC. It specifies CASSLSLGVIQYF.